The TCR beta chain under discussion was sequenced for a study of T cell responses to AZD1222 COVID-19 vaccine. Study observations and caveats: Mostly white British, mostly female donors; authors suggested clonal diversity may be underestimated. Vaccine-associated CD4 TCRs ranged over spike, dominating at 160-218 and 743-854. Reportedly, close to half of spike-specific TCRs are directed against unmutated variant regions.

Assay: immunoSEQ multiplex PCR; the TCRdb copy retains only in-frame clones and omits some. This sample yields 90,000 to 100,000 clones, of which around nine tenths are seen a single time; around 3.5% belongs to the top ten. From germline, CDR1 is SNHLY and CDR2 FYNNEI. Trimming took off 6 bases at V and 5 bases at J, with 16 bases between the two ends. The CDR3 contains 14 residues. As to this clone: The antigen is unknown.

The starting material was peripheral blood, obtained on day 0 of AZD1222 vaccination. The chain carries TRBV2 and TRBJ1-2; tentative D call: TRBD1 (6 bases). This TCR was sampled from an adult in good health. This CDR3 is CASSERGPVYGYTF. The CDR3 nucleotides are TGTGCCAGCAGCGAACGGGGGCCCGTTTATGGCTACACCTTC.